This TCR beta chain was recorded in a study of OX40 agonist ivuxolimab in advanced cancers. Across the study: Ivuxolimab, an antibody acting as an agonist of OX40 (CD134), was used to treat patients. Hepatocellular carcinoma, melanoma, renal cell or head and neck cancer occurred in dose-escalation patients. General study points: Fewer expanded clones were found on average in CD4+ than in CD8+ T cells.

This CDR3 has 17 amino acids. V lost 2 bases to trimming and J lost 3 bases; unmatched junction nucleotides: 5. Looked up from germline, CDR1 is SEHNR and CDR2 is FQNEAQ (reference sequence). TCRdb's copy holds only in-frame clones and misses some; the assay was immunoSEQ multiplex PCR. The data contain over 15,000 clones, about 81% of them singletons. Patients who had autoimmune disease history or got systemic immunosuppression were left out. To note about this clone: Its antigen is undetermined.

The TCR was taken from an adult with an advanced solid tumor such as melanoma, head and neck, liver or kidney cancer. The chain employs TRBV7-9 and TRBJ2-1; TRBD2 agrees at 12 bases. The sequencing used CD4+ or CD8+ T cells sorted from blood, collected in a trial of the OX40 agonist ivuxolimab. CDR3 sequence (DNA): TGTGCCAGCAGCTTAATAGGGACTAGCGGGCACTACAATGAGCAGTTCTTC. It codes for CASSLIGTSGHYNEQFF. Drawing the rest from reference TRBV7-9 and TRBJ2-1, the complete variable domain is DTGVSQNPRHKITKRGQNVTFRCDPISEHNRLYWYRQTLGQGPEFLTYFQNEAQLEKSRLLSDRFSAERPKGSFSTLEIQRTEQGDSAMYLCASSLIGTSGHYNEQFFGPGTRLTVL.